The 22 T cell receptor beta chains presented below share a single source sample, sequenced in a study of shared clonotypes between healthy human individuals. Positively selected for CCR7, the CD45RO-negative cells used as naive CD8 cells excluded terminally differentiated effector memory CD45RA+ cells. Repertoires were generated with immunoSEQ multiplex PCR, while TCRdb's copy carries only in-frame clones and drops some. The table records some 580,000 clones, roughly 98% of them present only once. The material sequenced was naive CD8+ T cells sorted from blood. The receptors derive from a man aged 25-45 years in good health.

J is TRBJ2-2 and V is TRBV5-5, with unresolved D. The germline V and J ends were trimmed by 2 bases and 4 bases, with 12 bases remaining between them. Germline V lookup: CDR1 SGHKS, CDR2 YYEKEE (reference sequence). The CDR3 sequence is 15 residues long. The CDR3 reads CASSFQGRSTGELFF. CDR3 nucleotide sequence: TGTGCCAGCAGCTTTCAAGGCAGATCCACCGGGGAGCTGTTTTTT.

J is TRBJ2-7 and V is TRBV19; the D gene could be TRBD1 or TRBD2 (5 bases each). V dropped 5 bases and J dropped 6 bases, with 17 bases sitting between them. Germline CDR1 reads LNHDA; CDR2 reads SQIVND (reference sequence). CDR3 length: 14 amino acids. For the CDR3, the DNA is TGTGCCAGTAGTCTCCGGGACGGCCCCATCGAGCAGTACTTC. This gives the protein CASSLRDGPIEQYF.

The CDR3 here is CASGQREAFF. As DNA, the CDR3 is TGTGCCAGCGGCCAGCGGGAAGCTTTCTTT. The genes are TRBV7-9 and TRBJ1-1; the D is unclear. The CDR3 runs 10 residues. Trimming left V 8 bases short and J 8 bases short, with 9 bases between. Germline V gene data show CDR1 as SEHNR and CDR2 as FQNEAQ (reference sequence).

This chain links TRBV5-1 with TRBJ1-1, with a tentative D call TRBD1 (5 bases). Germline-derived CDR1 and CDR2 are SGHRS and YFSETQ. With 0 bases removed from V and 7 bases from J, the gap between germline ends came to 19 bases. The CDR3 is 16 amino acids. CDR3 bases: TGCGCCAGCAGCTTGGAGGTCCGGCCAGGGCGGGATGAAGCTTTCTTT. Its protein is CASSLEVRPGRDEAFF.

The chain combines TRBV2 with TRBJ2-7, with D maybe TRBD2 (6 bases). The germline V and J ends were trimmed by 6 bases and 3 bases, with 15 bases remaining between them. In germline, CDR1 is SNHLY, CDR2 FYNNEI. CDR3 length: 14 amino acids. As DNA, the CDR3 is TGTGCCAGCAGCCCTCCTGGGGGAGGCTACGAGCAGTACTTC. As protein: CASSPPGGGYEQYF.

CDR3 in DNA: TGTGCCAGCACCCGCGATCAGGACAGCGAAAAACTGTTTTTT. Translated, it gives CASTRDQDSEKLFF. The V and J genes are TRBV7-9 and TRBJ1-4, with a weak D call TRBD1 (6 bases). V was trimmed by 7 bases and J by 8 bases, leaving 17 bases between them. The CDR3 has 14 residues. The germline gives CDR1 SEHNR, CDR2 FQNEAQ (reference sequence).

This sequence joins TRBV5-6 and TRBJ2-7; D remains ambiguous. Germline-derived CDR1 and CDR2 are SGHDT and YYEEEE. The CDR3 length is 12 residues. Trimming left V 0 bases short and J 5 bases short, with 6 bases between. The chain's CDR3 is CASSLGVHEQYF. CDR3 DNA sequence: TGTGCCAGCAGCTTGGGGGTACACGAGCAGTACTTC.

The J gene is TRBJ2-3, the V gene TRBV7-9; 11 bases are a match to TRBD2. The CDR3 extends over 16 amino acids. Germline V gene data show CDR1 as SEHNR and CDR2 as FQNEAQ (reference sequence). Trimming removed 5 bases from V and 6 bases from J; junction bases left unmatched: 10. The CDR3 bases are TGTGCCAGCAGCAAGGCAGGGACTAGCGGTGCCGATACGCAGTATTTT. As protein: CASSKAGTSGADTQYF.

The rearrangement uses TRBV5-4 and TRBJ2-1; the match to TRBD1 covers 9 bases. Germline-derived CDR1 and CDR2 are SGHNT and YYREEE (reference sequence). The CDR3 is made up of 17 amino acids. Trimming took 4 bases from V and 4 from J; bases not matched to a gene: 12. CDR3 nucleotide sequence: TGTGCCAGCAGCCAGTCACAGGGGGCGAATTTTTACAATGAGCAGTTCTTC. This translates into CASSQSQGANFYNEQFF.

The CDR3 DNA sequence: TGCGCCAGCAGCCAAGCCTTCGGGGGCCTGGGAGAGACCCAGTACTTC. It yields the protein CASSQAFGGLGETQYF. The chain recombines TRBV4-1 with TRBJ2-5, with D perhaps TRBD1 or TRBD2 (6 bases each). This CDR3 has 16 amino acids. Germline V gives CDR1 MGHRA, CDR2 YSYEKL. Trimming shortened V by 1 base and J by 4 bases, and 16 bases separated the two germline ends.

The chain employs TRBV7-9 and TRBJ2-3; TRBD2 matches 12 bases. This CDR3 region has 15 residues. The ends lost 5 bases at V and 6 bases at J; junction bases unmatched: 6. Per germline, CDR1 SEHNR and CDR2 FQNEAQ (reference sequence). Here the CDR3 DNA reads TGTGCCAGCAGCGGAACTAGCGGGAGGCTTGATACGCAGTATTTT. This codes for CASSGTSGRLDTQYF.

The DNA for the CDR3 is TGCAGCGTTGTTCCCCGGGGCACCGATCTAGCGGGAGCACACTACAATGAGCAGTTCTTC. Translation: CSVVPRGTDLAGAHYNEQFF. J is TRBJ2-1 and V is TRBV29-1; 10 bases are a match to TRBD2. The ends lost 4 bases at V and 3 bases at J; junction bases unmatched: 21. Germline-derived CDR1 and CDR2 are SQVTM and ANQGSEA. This CDR3 spans 20 amino acids.

The rearrangement links TRBV5-6 to TRBJ2-1, with D unresolved. With 0 bases removed from V and 3 bases from J, the gap between germline ends came to 13 bases. The CDR3 sequence is 16 residues long. In germline, CDR1 is SGHDT, CDR2 YYEEEE. DNA of the CDR3: TGTGCCAGCAGCTTGGCCGTGGGAATACTCTACAATGAGCAGTTCTTC. Its protein product is CASSLAVGILYNEQFF.

This chain uses TRBV29-1 with TRBJ2-7; D gene ambiguous. Deletions cut 0 bases from V and 4 bases from J, with 13 bases between. Germline V gene sequence: CDR1 SQVTM, CDR2 ANQGSEA. The CDR3 spans 14 residues. The CDR3 loop reads CSVEDKGKGYEQYF. As DNA, the CDR3 is TGCAGCGTTGAAGATAAGGGCAAAGGGTACGAGCAGTACTTC.

The V gene is TRBV9, the J gene TRBJ2-2, with 7 bases identical to TRBD2. Trimming cost V 0 bases and J 4 bases; bases outside gene matches: 6. CDR1 and CDR2 (germline): SGDLS, YYNGEE. The CDR3 covers 16 residues. The CDR3 sequence is CASSVASGAGTGELFF. In DNA, the CDR3 is TGTGCCAGCAGCGTAGCCAGCGGGGCGGGCACCGGGGAGCTGTTTTTT. The full variable domain, with the rest looked up from reference TRBV9 and TRBJ2-2, is DSGVTQTPKHLITATGQRVTLRCSPRSGDLSVYWYQQSLDQGLQFLIQYYNGEERAKGNILERFSAQQFPDLHSELNLSSLELGDSALYFCASSVASGAGTGELFFGEGSRLTVL.

The V call is TRBV28, the J call TRBJ2-7, with 7 bases identical to TRBD2. This CDR3 contains 14 residues. From germline, CDR1 is MDHEN and CDR2 SYDVKM. V gave up 5 bases and J gave up 3 bases; unmatched junction bases: 7. CDR3 nucleotide sequence: TGTGCCAGCAGTCACCAGCGGGAAATCTACGAGCAGTACTTC. It codes for CASSHQREIYEQYF.

This chain connects TRBV6-5 to TRBJ2-4, with D unresolved. The germline V gene has CDR1 MNHEY and CDR2 SVGAGI. Deletions cut 6 bases from V and 9 bases from J, with 15 bases between. The CDR3 length is 13 residues. The CDR3 is CASSSSLQTIQYF. The CDR3 DNA follows: TGTGCCAGCAGCTCGTCCCTGCAGACCATTCAGTACTTC.

The chain combines TRBV13 with TRBJ2-2, with TRBD1 matching over 11 bases. Germline loops: CDR1 PRHDT, CDR2 FYEKMQ (reference sequence). The CDR3 covers 17 residues. V shed 5 bases and J 7 bases; nucleotides not matched to a gene: 12. The CDR3, as DNA: TGTGCCAGCAGCCCTGTCGCGGGACAGGGGGTAGGCGGGGAGCTGTTTTTT. It translates to CASSPVAGQGVGGELFF.

The chain combines TRBV6-5 with TRBJ1-1; D unclear. V shed 0 bases and J shed 0 bases, with 8 bases lying between them. This CDR3 contains 15 residues. CDR1 and CDR2 (germline): MNHEY, SVGAGI. The CDR3 DNA follows: TGTGCCAGCAGTTACTCGGCCGGGATGAACACTGAAGCTTTCTTT. This codes for CASSYSAGMNTEAFF.

The rearrangement uses TRBV27 and TRBJ2-1; 9 bases match TRBD2. This CDR3 region has 16 residues. V was clipped by 2 bases and J by 7 bases; unmatched bases: 9. Germline lookup yields CDR1 MNHEY and CDR2 SMNVEV (reference sequence). CDR3: CASSLLSAGGLNEQFF. CDR3 in DNA: TGTGCCAGCAGTTTACTCTCGGCGGGAGGGTTGAATGAGCAGTTCTTC.

This clone was counted once. This chain joins TRBV6-4 and TRBJ2-1; D is uncertain. V was shortened by 5 bases and J by 5 bases, with 10 bases between the two germline ends. The CDR3 is 13 residues long. Germline lookup yields CDR1 MRHNA and CDR2 SNTAGT. This CDR3 reads CASSYDDDNEQFF. As DNA, the CDR3 is TGTGCCAGCAGTTACGACGACGACAATGAGCAGTTCTTC.

The chain joins TRBV9 to TRBJ1-5, with 8 bases lining up with TRBD1. Trimming removed 3 bases from V and 9 bases from J; junction bases left unmatched: 2. Looked up from germline, CDR1 is SGDLS and CDR2 is YYNGEE. CDR3 size: 12 residues. CDR3 sequence (DNA): TGTGCCAGCAGCGGGGGGACAGGGCCCCAGCATTTT. Encoded protein: CASSGGTGPQHF.